The 9 T cell receptor beta chains presented below share a single source sample, sequenced in a study of T cells in Graves' hyperthyroidism and ophthalmopathy. RNA transcripts gave rise to amplified TCR beta CDR3 regions. A first-round RT-PCR of the TCR CDR3 used the HTBI primer set. TCRdb re-derived calls from the multiplex PCR reads in MiXCR, one entry per CDR3 protein. Among about 350,000 distinct CDR3 sequences listed, approximately 13% were seen once. The sequenced material came from blood. The source is a woman under 40 with Graves' hyperthyroidism.

This clonotype was recorded a few times. V gene TRBV29-1 combines with J gene TRBJ2-1; 7 positions agree with TRBD2. Germline CDR1 and CDR2: SQVTM and ANQGSEA. CDR3 length: 20 residues. The junction had 20 bases not matched to a gene; V was cut back by 3 bases and J by 0 bases. CDR3 DNA sequence: TGCAGCGTTGATGACGCGTGGGGGGGTACCTCAAAAAGCTCCTACAATGAGCAGTTCTTC. Translation gives CSVDDAWGGTSKSSYNEQFF.

This clonotype was seen ten or more times. The rearrangement links TRBV30 to TRBJ1-1, with unresolved D. Germline V gene data show CDR1 as GTSNPN and CDR2 as SVGIG (reference sequence). The CDR3 spans 13 residues. V was clipped by 4 bases and J by 6 bases, with 15 bases between them. CDR3 in DNA: TGTGCCTGGAATCCGGTAGGTGGACCTGAAGCTTTCTTT. Protein product: CAWNPVGGPEAFF.

The V gene is TRBV19, the J gene TRBJ2-2; a weak D match, TRBD1 (5 bases). Deletions cut 4 bases from V and 6 bases from J, with 15 bases between. This CDR3 contains 15 residues. In germline, CDR1 is LNHDA, CDR2 SQIVND (reference sequence). CDR3 DNA sequence: TGTGCCAGTAGTACCCGAAATTCAGGGCCCGGGGAGCTGTTTTTT. Its translation: CASSTRNSGPGELFF.

This clonotype has ten or more counts. The rearrangement joins TRBV6-1 to TRBJ1-2; the match to TRBD1 covers 8 bases. CDR3 length: 14 residues. Germline V gene sequence: CDR1 MNHNS, CDR2 SASEGT. Losses at the gene ends were 5 bases for V and 3 bases for J; bases not matched to a gene: 5. CDR3 loop: CASSQTGVHYGYTF. CDR3 sequence (DNA): TGTGCCAGCAGTCAGACAGGGGTTCACTATGGCTACACCTTC.

J is TRBJ2-5 and V is TRBV6-1; 15 bases map to TRBD2. The V gene's germline CDR1 is MNHNS and CDR2 SASEGT. The CDR3 runs 18 residues. Losses at the gene ends were 8 bases for V and 4 bases for J; bases not matched to a gene: 14. The CDR3: CASFNGGLAGGRRETQYF. The CDR3 DNA is TGTGCCAGCTTCAATGGGGGACTAGCGGGAGGACGGAGAGAGACCCAGTACTTC.

This clonotype was counted many times. The chain links TRBV6-2 or TRBV6-3 to TRBJ2-1; the D is unclear. The ends were cut back, 7 bases at V and 7 bases at J, with 14 bases in the middle. Germline CDR1 reads MNHEY; CDR2 reads SVGEGT. The CDR3 loop spans 13 amino acids. The CDR3 DNA follows: TGTGCCAGCACTGCGGCCGTCCGGAATGAGCAGTTCTTC. Its translation is CASTAAVRNEQFF.

This clonotype was found many times. The V gene is TRBV25-1, the J gene TRBJ1-5; D is uncertain. This CDR3 region has 15 residues. V was cut by 3 bases and J by 0 bases, with 9 bases left in between. Germline CDR1 is MGHDK and CDR2 is SYGVNS. The CDR3 DNA sequence: TGTGCCAGCAGTGATTTCAAGGTTAGCAATCAGCCCCAGCATTTT. Amino acid sequence: CASSDFKVSNQPQHF.

As concerns this clonotype: Possible read error: a much larger clone is one base away. In nucleotides, the CDR3 is TGTGCCAGCAGTCGACCACTAGCGGGAGGGCTGGAGACCCAGCACTTC. This codes for CASSRPLAGGLETQHF. The rearrangement joins TRBV6-1 to TRBJ2-5; 13 bases agree with TRBD2. CDR1 is MNHNS and CDR2 is SASEGT in the germline V gene. The CDR3 contains 16 residues.

This clonotype occurred many times. This chain joins TRBV20-1 and TRBJ1-5; 10 bases match TRBD1. CDR3 length: 14 residues. CDR1 and CDR2 (germline): DFQATT, SNEGSKA (reference sequence). The V and J ends lost 6 bases and 4 bases, in that order; junction bases with no gene match: 6. CDR3 loop: CSAGVGQGNQPQHF. CDR3 DNA: TGCAGTGCAGGCGTGGGACAGGGGAATCAGCCCCAGCATTTT.